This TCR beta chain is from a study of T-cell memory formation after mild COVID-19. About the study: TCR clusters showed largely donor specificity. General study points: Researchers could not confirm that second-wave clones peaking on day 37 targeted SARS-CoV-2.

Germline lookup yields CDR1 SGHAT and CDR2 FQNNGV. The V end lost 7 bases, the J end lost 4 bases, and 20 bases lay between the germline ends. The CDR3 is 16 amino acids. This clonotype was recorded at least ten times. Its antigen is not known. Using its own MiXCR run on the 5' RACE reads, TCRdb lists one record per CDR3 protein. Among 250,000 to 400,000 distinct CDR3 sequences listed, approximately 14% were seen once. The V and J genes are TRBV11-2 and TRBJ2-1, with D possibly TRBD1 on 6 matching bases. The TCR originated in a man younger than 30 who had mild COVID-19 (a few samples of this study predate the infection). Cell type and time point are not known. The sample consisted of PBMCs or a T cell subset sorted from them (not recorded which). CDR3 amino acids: CASNPTPTTGYNEQFF. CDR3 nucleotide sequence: TGTGCCAGCAACCCAACTCCCACCACAGGGTACAATGAGCAGTTCTTC.